Following are 17 T cell receptor beta chains from one sample sequenced in a study of blood T cell repertoires in COVID-19. Method: immunoSEQ multiplex PCR; TCRdb's copy keeps in-frame clones and lacks some. The sample carries roughly 200,000 clones, about 85% recorded once. The source material was peripheral blood. Every receptor here comes from a man between 65 and 85 years old with acute or convalescent COVID-19.

The chain employs TRBV29-1 and TRBJ2-7; the D gene is possibly TRBD2 (5 bases). V was pared by 3 bases and J by 3 bases, with 12 bases between. In germline, CDR1 is SQVTM, CDR2 ANQGSEA. This CDR3 comprises 13 residues. The CDR3 DNA sequence: TGCAGCGTTGAGGGCAGAGGGAGCTACGAGCAGTACTTC. Translation: CSVEGRGSYEQYF.

The CDR3, as DNA: TGTGCCAGCAGCCCTGGTGCTAGCGGGACTAGCGGGGAGCTGTTTTTT. Translating gives CASSPGASGTSGELFF. The rearrangement links TRBV5-4 to TRBJ2-2; 9 nucleotides align to TRBD2. Germline lookup yields CDR1 SGHNT and CDR2 YYREEE (reference sequence). The CDR3 has 16 amino acids. Germline trimming cut 4 bases from V and 7 bases from J; bases unmatched to any gene: 11.

The chain carries TRBV28 and TRBJ2-7, with D tentatively TRBD1 (6 bases). The CDR3 loop spans 15 amino acids. The germline V and J ends were trimmed by 7 bases and 0 bases, with 16 bases remaining between them. The germline V gene encodes CDR1 MDHEN and CDR2 SYDVKM. The CDR3 sequence is CASITSGQGSYEQYF. The CDR3 region has the DNA TGTGCCAGCATCACTTCGGGACAAGGCTCCTACGAGCAGTACTTC.

The chain couples TRBV7-8 to TRBJ1-1, with D hard to call. The V and J ends lost 5 bases and 1 base respectively, with 8 bases between them. Germline V gives CDR1 SGHVS, CDR2 FQNEAQ. This CDR3 comprises 13 residues. Written as DNA, the CDR3 is TGTGCCAGCAGCCCTCTCCGGAACACTGAAGCTTTCTTT. Residues: CASSPLRNTEAFF.

The CDR3 DNA sequence: TGTGCCAGCAGCTCGGGACTAGCGGGAATTAATGAAAAACTGTTTTTT. As protein: CASSSGLAGINEKLFF. The chain links TRBV5-8 to TRBJ1-4; possibly TRBD1 for D (5 bases). The germline V gene has CDR1 SGHTS and CDR2 YDEGEE. The CDR3 spans 16 residues. V was pared by 3 bases and J by 4 bases, with 16 bases between.

This clone was observed once. The gene calls are TRBV2 and TRBJ1-2, with no clear D. V shed 6 bases and J shed 1 base, with 15 bases lying between them. Germline values: CDR1 SNHLY, CDR2 FYNNEI. The CDR3 spans 15 residues. The chain's CDR3 is CASSLIGDFNYGYTF. The CDR3 DNA reads as TGTGCCAGCAGCCTCATTGGAGACTTTAACTATGGCTACACCTTC.

This sequence joins TRBV7-2 and TRBJ2-2; 9 positions agree with TRBD2. Trimming cost V 5 bases and J 4 bases; bases outside gene matches: 2. This CDR3 region has 14 residues. CDR1 and CDR2 from the germline V gene are SGHTA and FQGNSA. CDR3 protein: CASSPLAGTGELFF. The CDR3 coding sequence is TGTGCCAGCAGCCCACTAGCGGGCACCGGGGAGCTGTTTTTT.

This CDR3 reads CASSYRASGNTDTQYF. The CDR3 DNA reads as TGTGCCAGCAGTTACAGGGCTAGCGGGAACACAGATACGCAGTATTTT. V gene TRBV6-2 or TRBV6-3 combines with J gene TRBJ2-3; 9 bases align to TRBD2. This CDR3 spans 16 amino acids. From germline, CDR1 is MNHEY and CDR2 SVGEGT. Trimming cost V 2 bases and J 2 bases; bases outside gene matches: 5.

This clone was detected only a few times. This chain connects TRBV11-2 to TRBJ2-3; 13 nucleotides line up with TRBD2. After removal of 5 bases from V and 2 bases from J, the junction contained 4 bases not matched to a gene. This CDR3 comprises 16 residues. Germline-derived CDR1 and CDR2 are SGHAT and FQNNGV. The CDR3, as DNA: TGTGCCAGCAGCCTGGGACTAGCGGGAAACACAGATACGCAGTATTTT. Translating gives CASSLGLAGNTDTQYF. The whole variable domain, filled in from reference TRBV11-2 and TRBJ2-3, reads EAGVAQSPRYKIIEKRQSVAFWCNPISGHATLYWYQQILGQGPKLLIQFQNNGVVDDSQLPKDRFSAERLKGVDSTLKIQPAKLEDSAVYLCASSLGLAGNTDTQYFGPGTRLTVL.

This clone appeared a few times. The chain joins TRBV10-3 to TRBJ2-4, with TRBD1 identical over 10 bases. Germline V gene lookup returns CDR1 ENHRY and CDR2 SYGVKD. Trimming cost V 3 bases and J 6 bases; bases outside gene matches: 5. This CDR3 is 15 amino acids long. The CDR3 DNA reads TGTGCCATCAGTGAAGTACGGACAGGGGGAAACATTCAGTACTTC. Its protein product is CAISEVRTGGNIQYF.

The chain uses TRBV5-1 and TRBJ2-2; D perhaps matches TRBD2 (5 bases). The CDR3 is 14 residues long. Germline CDR1 SGHRS, CDR2 YFSETQ. V lost 6 bases and J 1 base, leaving 10 bases between the germline ends. The CDR3 here is CASTRGQNTGELFF. The CDR3, as DNA: TGCGCCAGCACACGGGGTCAGAACACCGGGGAGCTGTTTTTT.

The chain couples TRBV6-2 or TRBV6-3 to TRBJ2-1, with 8 bases lining up with TRBD2. This CDR3 has 16 residues. Germline V CDR1 and CDR2: MNHEY, SVGEGT. V gave up 6 bases and J gave up 3 bases; unmatched junction bases: 10. CDR3 in DNA: TGTGCCAGCAGCATCATAGCGGGAAGGCACTACAATGAGCAGTTCTTC. It specifies CASSIIAGRHYNEQFF.

J is TRBJ2-1 and V is TRBV28; 14 nucleotides line up with TRBD2. This CDR3 contains 16 residues. V was clipped by 3 bases and J by 9 bases; unmatched bases: 7. Germline assignment: CDR1 MDHEN and CDR2 SYDVKM. CDR3 nucleotide sequence: TGTGCCAGCAGTTTCCTAGGGACTAGCGGGAGAACTGAGCAGTTCTTC. This codes for CASSFLGTSGRTEQFF.

This clone has just one count. V usage is TRBV2 and J usage is TRBJ2-5; 9 bases fit TRBD2. Germline loops: CDR1 SNHLY, CDR2 FYNNEI. J was trimmed by 3 bases and V by 5 bases; bases with no gene match: 10. This CDR3 contains 16 residues. CDR3 residues: CASSQGTSPGEETQYF. CDR3 DNA: TGTGCCAGCAGTCAGGGGACTAGCCCAGGGGAAGAGACCCAGTACTTC.

The chain joins TRBV4-1 to TRBJ1-6, with D possibly matching TRBD1 (5 bases). The germline V gene encodes CDR1 MGHRA and CDR2 YSYEKL. V lost 0 bases, J lost 6 bases, and 9 bases lay in between. The CDR3 has 15 amino acids. CDR3 protein: CASSQEGGGNSPLHF. CDR3 in DNA: TGCGCCAGCAGCCAAGAGGGGGGAGGTAATTCACCCCTCCACTTT.

The rearrangement joins TRBV2 to TRBJ2-1; TRBD2 matches 7 bases. Germline CDR1 SNHLY, CDR2 FYNNEI. Trimming took 4 bases from V and 5 from J; bases not matched to a gene: 8. The CDR3 is 15 amino acids. The CDR3 sequence is CASSGGGAVDNEQFF. CDR3 sequence (DNA): TGTGCCAGCAGTGGGGGAGGGGCTGTCGACAATGAGCAGTTCTTC. The full variable domain, its missing parts supplied by reference TRBV2 and TRBJ2-1, is EPEVTQTPSHQVTQMGQEVILRCVPISNHLYFYWYRQILGQKVEFLVSFYNNEISEKSEIFDDQFSVERPDGSNFTLKIRSTKLEDSAMYFCASSGGGAVDNEQFFGPGTRLTVL.

This chain connects TRBV3-1 (or the pseudogene TRBV3-2) to TRBJ2-5, with 7 positions matching TRBD1. V was pared by 5 bases and J by 2 bases, with 8 bases of the junction left unmatched. Germline V gene lookup returns CDR1 LGHDT and CDR2 YNNKEL (reference sequence). This CDR3 region has 15 residues. The chain's CDR3 is CASSSRDRRQETQYF. The DNA for the CDR3 is TGTGCCAGCAGCTCCCGGGACAGACGACAAGAGACCCAGTACTTC.